The TCR beta chain described here comes from a study of shared clonotypes between healthy human individuals. Terminally differentiated effector memory CD45RA+ cells were excluded by CCR7 positive selection of CD45RO-negative cells. A remark on this clone: This CDR3 is also generated by other DNA sequences in the sample.

Data came from immunoSEQ multiplex PCR; TCRdb stores just in-frame clones and leaves some out. The sample carries around 550,000 clones, around 96% recorded once. From germline, CDR1 is PRHDT and CDR2 FYEKMQ (reference sequence). CDR3 length: 13 residues. Trimming cost V 2 bases and J 1 base, with 4 bases left between them. The sequence came from a woman aged 25 to 39 in good health. Sample: naive CD8+ T cells sorted from blood. This chain connects TRBV13 to TRBJ2-3, with D hard to call. CDR3 in amino acids: CASSLPGTDTQYF. CDR3 bases: TGTGCCAGCAGCTTACCGGGCACAGATACGCAGTATTTT.